Listed below are T cell receptor beta chains from one sample, sequenced in a study of blood T cell repertoires in COVID-19. The method was immunoSEQ multiplex PCR; TCRdb's version includes in-frame clones alone and lacks a portion of them. The table records about 83,000 clones, 86% of them present only once. Material: peripheral blood. These receptor sequences come from a woman of 80 years or more in a cohort sampled during active or convalescent COVID-19. Each CDR3 is given with its conserved first and last residue.

v_call: TRBV29-1
j_call: TRBJ1-1
cdr3_aa: CSVRNTEAFF

v_call: TRBV30
j_call: TRBJ2-1
cdr3_aa: CAWSAKGLTIVNEQFF

v_call: TRBV28
j_call: TRBJ2-7
cdr3_aa: CASSPTGRASYEQYF

v_call: TRBV10-1
j_call: TRBJ1-1
cdr3_aa: CASSSGTLVAEAFF

v_call: TRBV27
j_call: TRBJ1-2
cdr3_aa: CASSLMFPGYGYTF

v_call: TRBV3-1/TRBV3-2
j_call: TRBJ1-1
cdr3_aa: CASSSVPNTEAFF

v_call: TRBV28
j_call: TRBJ1-2
cdr3_aa: CASSLQGGRGYGYTF

v_call: TRBV19
j_call: TRBJ1-1
cdr3_aa: CASSTAITGTRNTEAFF

v_call: TRBV2
j_call: TRBJ1-5
cdr3_aa: CASTAGTAYVGNQPQHF

v_call: TRBV18
j_call: TRBJ1-4
cdr3_aa: CASSPPGTNEKLFF

v_call: TRBV5-1
j_call: TRBJ2-1
cdr3_aa: CASSLTSGSIYNEQFF

v_call: TRBV19
j_call: TRBJ1-3
cdr3_aa: CASSIRGNAGNTIYF

v_call: TRBV5-1
j_call: TRBJ2-7
cdr3_aa: CASSIPWEWEGEQYF

v_call: TRBV9
j_call: TRBJ2-2
cdr3_aa: CASSVVSSPVTGELFF

v_call: TRBV3-1/TRBV3-2
j_call: TRBJ2-7
cdr3_aa: CASSHSGLAGGFTYEQYF

v_call: TRBV6-6
j_call: TRBJ2-5
cdr3_aa: CASSPPVAGGRRETQYF

v_call: TRBV11-2
j_call: TRBJ1-1
cdr3_aa: CASSQGQGKAFF